One sample yielded the 30 T cell receptor beta chains listed below, sequenced in a study of beta chain features in type 1 diabetes. Notes on the study in general: TCRB CDR3s were moderately but significantly shorter in Type 1 diabetes patients in all four CD4+ subsets.

Which antigens these TCRs recognize remains unknown. Sequenced material consisted of expressed TCRB transcripts (all of the isolated RNA was reverse transcribed). Clones were sequenced by immunoSEQ multiplex PCR, and TCRdb holds only the in-frame ones, with some missing. The sample has 600,000 or so clones, over 10% seen once. Material for sequencing was naive CD4+ T cells from blood. These receptors were obtained from a man younger than 40 with type 1 diabetes.

V usage is TRBV7-9 and J usage is TRBJ1-1, with a tentative D call TRBD1 (5 bases). The V and J ends lost 2 bases and 8 bases respectively, with 12 bases between them. The length of the CDR3 is 13 residues. Germline V gene sequence: CDR1 SEHNR, CDR2 FQNEAQ (reference sequence). The CDR3: CASSLRGALEAFF. The CDR3 region has the DNA TGTGCCAGCAGCTTAAGGGGAGCCTTGGAAGCTTTCTTT.

This chain joins TRBV4-3 and TRBJ2-2, with 7 bases fitting TRBD1. Germline CDR1 and CDR2: LGHNA and YSLEER. This CDR3 has 15 residues. V shed 4 bases, J shed 1 base, and the junction held 3 bases outside the gene matches. In DNA, the CDR3 is TGCGCCAGCAGCCTGGGGACAGTGAACACCGGGGAGCTGTTTTTT. Protein product: CASSLGTVNTGELFF.

The chain couples TRBV12-5 to TRBJ2-5; TRBD1 might be the D (5 bases). The CDR3 length is 15 residues. The germline CDR1 and CDR2 sequences are LGHNT and FRNRAP. V gave up 4 bases and J gave up 7 bases, with 19 bases separating them. The CDR3 is CASGSSGRVDGTQYF. The DNA for the CDR3 is TGTGCTAGTGGTTCCTCAGGCAGGGTTGACGGGACCCAGTACTTC.

In its sample, this clone was seen a few times. The V gene is TRBV9, the J gene TRBJ2-3; D unresolved. CDR1 and CDR2 (germline): SGDLS, YYNGEE. The CDR3 runs 12 residues. V lost 4 bases and J lost 13, with 16 bases in between. The CDR3 here is CASSPSRVQKYF. CDR3 nucleotide sequence: TGTGCCAGCAGCCCTTCCCGGGTCCAGAAGTATTTT.

The V call is TRBV13, the J call TRBJ1-1; possibly TRBD1 for D (5 bases). The CDR3 length is 16 residues. Germline V gene lookup returns CDR1 PRHDT and CDR2 FYEKMQ (reference sequence). The V end lost 0 bases, the J end lost 0 bases, and 11 bases lay between the germline ends. In nucleotides, the CDR3 is TGTGCCAGCAGCTTAGGGGAGGGACGGGTGAACACTGAAGCTTTCTTT. Protein product: CASSLGEGRVNTEAFF.

This clone has more than one count but fewer than ten. V and J are TRBV30 and TRBJ2-7; no clear D gene. The germline V gene has CDR1 GTSNPN and CDR2 SVGIG (reference sequence). The V gene lost 3 bases and the J gene lost 6 bases, with 15 bases spanning the gap. The CDR3 runs 13 residues. The CDR3 protein is CAWSQRMASEQYF. CDR3 nucleotide sequence: TGTGCCTGGAGCCAACGCATGGCGAGCGAGCAGTACTTC.

This clone has only a few counts. The DNA of the CDR3 is TGTGCCAGCAGCCCAAATGGGGGGGCGGATGAGCAGTTCTTC. This codes for CASSPNGGADEQFF. The chain recombines TRBV7-3 with TRBJ2-1, with a weak D call TRBD2 (7 bases). CDR1 is SGHTA, CDR2 FQGTGA, per germline. The V gene lost 5 bases and the J gene lost 8 bases, with 16 bases spanning the gap. CDR3 length equals 14 residues.

The chain recombines TRBV6-1 with TRBJ2-1; D is possibly TRBD1 (6 bases). The V end lost 2 bases, the J end lost 2 bases, and 10 bases lay between the germline ends. The germline V gene encodes CDR1 MNHNS and CDR2 SASEGT. The CDR3 runs 15 residues. Written as DNA, the CDR3 is TGTGCCAGCAGTGAACAGACAGGAGCCTACAATGAGCAGTTCTTC. Translated, it gives CASSEQTGAYNEQFF.

CDR3 nucleotide sequence: TGTGCCAGCAGCTTGCAGGACAGGTTCTATGGCTACACCTTC. This gives the protein CASSLQDRFYGYTF. The gene calls are TRBV7-9 and TRBJ1-2, with 7 bases lining up with TRBD1. The germline V gene has CDR1 SEHNR and CDR2 FQNEAQ (reference sequence). CDR3 length equals 14 residues. Germline trimming cut 3 bases from V and 4 bases from J; bases unmatched to any gene: 5.

The DNA of the CDR3 is TGTGCCAGCAGCCCATGGGACCACAACTATGGCTACACCTTC. Translation: CASSPWDHNYGYTF. The chain carries TRBV7-8 and TRBJ1-2; tentatively, D is TRBD1 (5 bases). Germline CDR1 SGHVS, CDR2 FQNEAQ. V was pared by 5 bases and J by 2 bases, with 12 bases between. The CDR3 covers 14 residues.

The rearrangement joins TRBV28 to TRBJ1-2; 7 bases line up with TRBD1. Trimming at V came to 5 bases and at J to 0 bases, leaving 9 bases not matched to a gene. CDR3 size: 16 residues. The germline CDR1 and CDR2 sequences are MDHEN and SYDVKM. The CDR3 here is CASSLGAGQANYGYTF. The CDR3 nucleotides read TGTGCCAGCAGTCTTGGGGCAGGACAGGCTAACTATGGCTACACCTTC.

This clone was seen only a few times. At the DNA level, this CDR3 is encoded by other sequences in the same sample as well. The chain links TRBV7-9 to TRBJ1-5; unclear D gene. The germline V and J ends were trimmed by 0 bases and 4 bases, with 1 base remaining between them. This CDR3 contains 12 residues. The germline V gene has CDR1 SEHNR and CDR2 FQNEAQ (reference sequence). The CDR3 sequence is CASSLANQPQHF. CDR3 DNA sequence: TGTGCCAGCAGCTTAGCTAATCAGCCCCAGCATTTT.

This clone was picked up a small number of times. V is TRBV6-5 and J is TRBJ2-7; D is possibly TRBD1 (6 bases). Germline V gene sequence: CDR1 MNHEY, CDR2 SVGAGI. CDR3 length: 11 residues. Deletions cut 5 bases from V and 7 bases from J, with 9 bases between. CDR3 sequence: CASSVRGEQYF. For the CDR3, the DNA is TGTGCCAGCAGTGTCAGGGGAGAGCAGTACTTC.

V gene TRBV5-6 combines with J gene TRBJ2-3; no clear D gene. Per germline, CDR1 SGHDT and CDR2 YYEEEE. The germline V and J ends were trimmed by 0 bases and 1 base, with 6 bases remaining between them. The CDR3 is 14 residues long. CDR3 sequence reads: CASSLALGTDTQYF. The CDR3 DNA reads TGTGCCAGCAGCTTGGCCTTGGGCACAGATACGCAGTATTTT. The full variable domain, with the rest looked up from reference TRBV5-6 and TRBJ2-3, is DAGVTQSPTHLIKTRGQQVTLRCSPKSGHDTVSWYQQALGQGPQFIFQYYEEEERQRGNFPDRFSGHQFPNYSSELNVNALLLGDSALYLCASSLALGTDTQYFGPGTRLTVL.

This sequence joins TRBV9 and TRBJ2-1; no definite D call. V was pared by 5 bases and J by 4 bases, with 7 bases between. Per the germline V gene, CDR1 is SGDLS and CDR2 is YYNGEE. The CDR3 contains 12 residues. CDR3 DNA: TGTGCCAGCAGTCCGGATTACAATGAGCAGTTCTTC. Translated, it gives CASSPDYNEQFF.

This clone was counted a few times. The chain employs TRBV4-2 and TRBJ2-2, with 9 bases matching TRBD2. The CDR3 is 17 residues long. Germline CDR1 is LGHNA and CDR2 is YNFKEQ. V was clipped by 2 bases and J by 6 bases; unmatched bases: 10. The CDR3 region has the DNA TGTGCCAGCAGCCAAATGACGGGACTAGCTGGTCCCGGGGAGCTGTTTTTT. It specifies CASSQMTGLAGPGELFF.

This clone has only a few counts. The chain has TRBV30 and TRBJ2-7; TRBD1 or TRBD2 may be the D gene (5 bases each). V lost 1 base, J lost 5 bases, and 12 bases lay in between. The CDR3 sequence is 13 residues long. From germline, CDR1 is GTSNPN and CDR2 SVGIG (reference sequence). The CDR3 loop reads CAWSGGNGDEQYF. In nucleotides, the CDR3 is TGTGCCTGGAGTGGGGGGAATGGGGACGAGCAGTACTTC.

This clone was counted between two and nine times. Other nucleotide sequences in the sample specify the same CDR3. The chain links TRBV18 to TRBJ2-3; D ambiguous. The CDR3 contains 14 residues. Trimming left V 3 bases short and J 0 bases short, with 7 bases between. Germline V gene data show CDR1 as KGHSH and CDR2 as LQKENI. As DNA, the CDR3 is TGTGCCAGCTCACCCCCATCTAGCACAGATACGCAGTATTTT. Translated, it gives CASSPPSSTDTQYF.

This clone was found a few times. This chain joins TRBV28 and TRBJ2-7; D gene ambiguous. V lost 6 bases to trimming and J lost 7 bases, with 16 bases between them. The V gene's germline CDR1 is MDHEN and CDR2 SYDVKM. CDR3 length: 13 amino acids. CDR3 coding DNA: TGTGCCAGCAGGCCTCCAGGATGGCGGGAGCAGTACTTC. Protein: CASRPPGWREQYF.

The chain recombines TRBV5-1 with TRBJ2-4; tentative D call: TRBD2 (5 bases). V was clipped by 2 bases and J by 5 bases, with 11 bases between them. The CDR3 extends over 14 amino acids. Germline V lookup: CDR1 SGHRS, CDR2 YFSETQ. In DNA form, the CDR3 reads TGCGCCAGCAGCTTAGAGGGTAGCGAAAACATTCAGTACTTC. Translating it yields CASSLEGSENIQYF.

The sample holds a few counts of this clone. The chain recombines TRBV7-2 with TRBJ2-5, with 8 bases that match TRBD2. The CDR3 covers 14 residues. The junction had 7 bases not matched to a gene; V was cut back by 5 bases and J by 5 bases. CDR1 is SGHTA, CDR2 FQGNSA, per germline. The CDR3 loop is CASSPGGARETQYF. The CDR3 DNA follows: TGTGCCAGCAGCCCCGGGGGGGCCCGGGAGACCCAGTACTTC. Variable domain in full (rest from reference TRBV7-2 and TRBJ2-5): GAGVSQSPSNKVTEKGKDVELRCDPISGHTALYWYRQSLGQGLEFLIYFQGNSAPDKSGLPSDRFSAERTGGSVSTLTIQRTQQEDSAVYLCASSPGGARETQYFGPGTRLLVL.

This clone has just a few counts. The V call is TRBV2, the J call TRBJ1-2, with D possibly being TRBD1 (5 bases). The V end was cut by 8 bases, the J end by 2 bases, with 9 bases between. The germline V gene encodes CDR1 SNHLY and CDR2 FYNNEI. The CDR3 covers 12 residues. For the CDR3, the DNA is TGTGCCAGCTGTAGACAGAACTATGGCTACACCTTC. As protein: CASCRQNYGYTF.

V is TRBV30 and J is TRBJ2-1; 7 positions match TRBD1. CDR3 length equals 13 residues. From germline, CDR1 is GTSNPN and CDR2 SVGIG (reference sequence). Germline trimming cut 7 bases from V and 3 bases from J; bases unmatched to any gene: 6. CDR3 loop: CASRQGFYNEQFF. As DNA, the CDR3 is TGTGCCTCCCGACAGGGATTCTACAATGAGCAGTTCTTC.

The rearrangement uses TRBV10-3 and TRBJ1-2; no definite D call. V dropped 7 bases and J dropped 8 bases, with 14 bases sitting between them. The CDR3 spans 12 residues. CDR1 and CDR2 from the germline V gene are ENHRY and SYGVKD. CDR3 DNA: TGTGCCATCAACCAAAGAGGGATCGGCTACACCTTC. It specifies CAINQRGIGYTF.

This clone turned up a few times. The chain joins TRBV4-3 to TRBJ1-6; unclear D gene. The CDR3 loop spans 14 amino acids. The V gene lost 1 base and the J gene lost 6 bases, with 7 bases spanning the gap. Germline V gene lookup returns CDR1 LGHNA and CDR2 YSLEER. The CDR3 nucleotides read TGCGCCAGCAGCCAAGTCGAAAGTAATTCACCCCTCCACTTT. Residues: CASSQVESNSPLHF.

This chain links TRBV5-7 with TRBJ1-5; D not resolved. TRBV5-7 is treated as an ORF (open reading frame) with a function not yet certain. Trimming took off 1 base at V and 7 bases at J, with 15 bases between the two ends. This CDR3 contains 15 residues. The CDR3 bases are TGTGCCAGCAGCTTGAATTGCCCCGGCCGGCAGCCCCAGCATTTT. It encodes CASSLNCPGRQPQHF.

V is TRBV5-4 and J is TRBJ2-3; TRBD2 agrees at 12 bases. The CDR3 has 16 amino acids. The V gene end was trimmed by 3 bases and the J gene end by 3 bases; junction bases not matched to a gene: 5. CDR1 and CDR2 from the germline V gene are SGHNT and YYREEE (reference sequence). CDR3 bases: TGTGCCAGCAGCTCACCCGGACTAGCGGGGACAGATACGCAGTATTTT. As protein: CASSSPGLAGTDTQYF.

The chain links TRBV7-3 to TRBJ1-2; TRBD1 is a possible D gene (5 bases). The CDR3 extends over 13 amino acids. Germline V gene lookup returns CDR1 SGHTA and CDR2 FQGTGA. V was shortened by 4 bases and J by 1 base, with 7 bases between the two germline ends. CDR3 sequence (DNA): TGTGCCAGCAGCTACGACAGTAACTATGGCTACACCTTC. Translation gives CASSYDSNYGYTF.

This clone was seen a handful of times. The chain recombines TRBV30 with TRBJ1-4; 9 bases map to TRBD1. This CDR3 region has 16 residues. V shed 5 bases, J shed 7 bases, and the junction held 14 bases outside the gene matches. Per the germline V gene, CDR1 is GTSNPN and CDR2 is SVGIG (reference sequence). CDR3 nucleotides: TGTGCCTGGGCCGGAAGGAACAGGGGGCGCGGTGAAAAACTGTTTTTT. It codes for CAWAGRNRGRGEKLFF.

The J gene is TRBJ1-6, the V gene TRBV10-3; D is unresolved. Germline loops: CDR1 ENHRY, CDR2 SYGVKD. Trimming stripped 6 bases from V and 9 bases from J, with 9 bases between. This CDR3 is built from 12 residues. The CDR3, as DNA: TGTGCCATCAGGGGAACGGGTTCACCCCTCCACTTT. Protein: CAIRGTGSPLHF.